The present TCR beta chain was sequenced within a study of blood T cell repertoires in COVID-19. The CDR3 consists of 15 residues. Trimming cost V 5 bases and J 3 bases, with 14 bases left between them. CDR1 SGHTA and CDR2 FQGNSA come from the germline V gene. The data were produced by immunoSEQ multiplex PCR, yet TCRdb's version contains in-frame clones alone and is incomplete. Of 150,000 or so clones detected, roughly 86% appear once; the ten largest clones hold approximately 14%. The TCR comes from a human donor with acute or convalescent COVID-19. The donor label of this sample is uncertain. The chain has TRBV7-2 and TRBJ1-5, with unresolved D. Sequencing input: peripheral blood. CDR3 DNA: TGTGCCAGCAGCCCCCTGACTAGCCCCAATCAGCCCCAGCATTTT. This gives the protein CASSPLTSPNQPQHF.